The rows below give T cell receptor beta chains drawn from one sample of a study of T cell responses to AZD1222 COVID-19 vaccine. Profiled with immunoSEQ multiplex PCR; TCRdb holds only in-frame clones, not every one. The table lists about 150,000 clones, about 91% of them singletons, with more than 3% in the top ten. Source: peripheral blood, taken on day 0 of MenACWY control vaccination. These TCRs come from an adult in good health. Each CDR3 is given with its conserved first and last residue. Size tells how often a clone was seen (once, few, many) or the class of an expanded clone, and some rows leave it out.

clone_size	v_call	j_call	cdr3_aa
.	TRBV19	TRBJ2-7	CASSRGQRYEQYF
.	TRBV4-1	TRBJ1-5	CASSQDTRRQNQPQHF
once	TRBV19	TRBJ1-1	CASRGQGPPVDEAFF
.	TRBV30	TRBJ2-3	CAWSPPNAGTDTQYF
.	TRBV3-1/TRBV3-2	TRBJ1-3	CASSQDSTGTLYGNTIYF
.	TRBV12-3/TRBV12-4	TRBJ1-1	CASSLEAEAFF
.	TRBV29-1	TRBJ2-3	CSVTGTSGAQYF
.	TRBV14	TRBJ2-3	CASSQEGGTDTQYF
.	TRBV16	TRBJ1-2	CASSQSGDAQSYGYTF
.	TRBV4-1	TRBJ2-7	CASSQPQQGLYEQYF
once	TRBV19	TRBJ2-3	CASSIALSTDTDTQYF
.	TRBV5-4	TRBJ2-5	CASSLARQAQYF
.	TRBV7-2	TRBJ2-1	CASSSGEHGGNEQFF
.	TRBV9	TRBJ1-1	CASSVVGAGTEAFF
.	TRBV28	TRBJ1-2	CASSLMTGGAYGYTF
.	TRBV6-2/TRBV6-3	TRBJ2-2	CASSYQGTSNTGELFF
.	TRBV5-8	TRBJ1-1	CASSFQGGWTEAFF
.	TRBV6-5	TRBJ2-5	CASKEPGTGEETQYF
.	TRBV15	TRBJ2-3	CATSRVNSGGADTQYF
once	TRBV5-1	TRBJ2-3	CASSFVLGTDTQYF
.	TRBV5-1	TRBJ2-1	CASSSGLAVYNEQFF
few	TRBV7-2	TRBJ1-1	CASSLALTGTNTEAFF
.	TRBV7-9	TRBJ1-3	CASSFTSGNTIYF
once	TRBV3-1/TRBV3-2	TRBJ1-2	CASSQDGDFGYGYTF
.	TRBV7-2	TRBJ1-6	CASSSDREASPLHF
.	TRBV2	TRBJ1-5	CASSDKGGHQPQHF
.	TRBV24-1	TRBJ2-3	CATSDPPGAGEADTQYF
.	TRBV4-2	TRBJ2-2	CASSQEATGGVTGELFF
.	TRBV7-9	TRBJ1-2	CASSLNELTGGRGYTF
.	TRBV30	TRBJ1-2	CAWRTANYGYTF
.	TRBV6-1	TRBJ1-4	CASSEALGGLGKLFF
.	TRBV11-2	TRBJ2-3	CASSLGSSIDTQYF
.	TRBV24-1	TRBJ1-2	CATSDLNRNLGYTF
once	TRBV7-2	TRBJ2-1	CASSPGLTSYNEQFF
.	TRBV30	TRBJ1-4	CAWSLPETGRYATNEKLFF
once	TRBV5-1	TRBJ1-1	CASRDQGAVTEAFF
.	TRBV9	TRBJ2-2	CASSVFGTANTGELFF
.	TRBV5-1	TRBJ1-1	CASSWEAVGTEAFF